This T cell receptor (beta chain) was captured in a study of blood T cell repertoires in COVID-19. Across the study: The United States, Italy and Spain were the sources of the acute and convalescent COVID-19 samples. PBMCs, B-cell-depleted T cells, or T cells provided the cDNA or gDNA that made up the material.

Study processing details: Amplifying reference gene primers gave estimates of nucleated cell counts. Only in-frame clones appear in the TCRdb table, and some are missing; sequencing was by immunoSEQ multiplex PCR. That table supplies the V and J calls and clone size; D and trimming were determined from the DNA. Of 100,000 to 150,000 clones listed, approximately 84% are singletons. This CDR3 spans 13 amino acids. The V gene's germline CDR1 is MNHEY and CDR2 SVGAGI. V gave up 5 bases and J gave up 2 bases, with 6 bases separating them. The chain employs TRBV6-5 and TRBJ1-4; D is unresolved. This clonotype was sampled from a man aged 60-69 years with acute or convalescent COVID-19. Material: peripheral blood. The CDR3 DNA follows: TGTGCCAGCAGTCCGCGTACTAATGAAAAACTGTTTTTT. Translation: CASSPRTNEKLFF.